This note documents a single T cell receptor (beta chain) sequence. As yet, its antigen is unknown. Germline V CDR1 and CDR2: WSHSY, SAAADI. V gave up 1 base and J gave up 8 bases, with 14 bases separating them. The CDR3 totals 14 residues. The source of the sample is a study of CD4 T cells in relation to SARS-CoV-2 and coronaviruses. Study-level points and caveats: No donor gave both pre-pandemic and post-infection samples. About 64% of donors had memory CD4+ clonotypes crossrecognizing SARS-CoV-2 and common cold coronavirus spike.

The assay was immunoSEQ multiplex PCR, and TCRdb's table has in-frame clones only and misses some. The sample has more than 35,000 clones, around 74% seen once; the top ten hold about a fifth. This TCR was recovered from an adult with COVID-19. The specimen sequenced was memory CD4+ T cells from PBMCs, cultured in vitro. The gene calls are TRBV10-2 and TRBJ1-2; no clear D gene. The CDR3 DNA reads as TGCGCCAGCAGTGAGTATCGGGCCAGTCGGGGCTACACCTTC. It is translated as CASSEYRASRGYTF.